The clone carrying this TCR beta chain was observed once. The repertoire was sequenced with immunoSEQ multiplex PCR; TCRdb's copy has only in-frame clones and lacks some. The sample includes 90,000 or so clones, 80% to 90% of them seen just once. Germline CDR1 is SGHTS and CDR2 is YDEGEE. The CDR3 is 14 residues long. V gave up 0 bases and J gave up 9 bases; unmatched junction bases: 5. The data were taken from a study of blood T cell repertoires in COVID-19. The source of this sequence is a man of 80 years or more with active or convalescent COVID-19. The V gene is TRBV5-8, the J gene TRBJ1-5, with 8 bases aligning to TRBD1. Material for sequencing was peripheral blood. The CDR3 sequence: CASSLASGGTPQHF. The CDR3 nucleotides read TGTGCCAGCAGCTTGGCCTCAGGGGGCACGCCCCAGCATTTT.